These 25 T cell receptor beta chains came from one sample sequenced in a study of shared clonotypes between healthy human individuals. The table came from immunoSEQ multiplex PCR; TCRdb's copy has only in-frame clones and leaves some out. Of over a million clones listed, 95% to 97% are singletons. Sequenced sample: naive CD4+ T cells sorted from blood. Subset indicated: CD45RA+ positively selected. The receptor source for this set is a man younger than 40 in good health.

J is TRBJ2-1 and V is TRBV18; maybe TRBD1 (6 bases). Germline V gives CDR1 KGHSH, CDR2 LQKENI. The CDR3 totals 14 residues. Trimming removed 6 bases at V and 9 bases at J, with 18 bases between. Here the CDR3 DNA reads TGTGCCAGCTCCCCAGGTCCAGGGGTCGGTGAGCAGTTCTTC. It yields the protein CASSPGPGVGEQFF. The entire variable domain, with the rest obtained from reference TRBV18 and TRBJ2-1, is as follows: NAGVMQNPRHLVRRRGQEARLRCSPMKGHSHVYWYRQLPEEGLKFMVYLQKENIIDESGMPKERFSAEFPKEGPSILRIQQVVRGDSAAYFCASSPGPGVGEQFFGPGTRLTVL.

V is TRBV11-2 and J is TRBJ1-3; tentative D call: TRBD1 (5 bases). The CDR3 sequence is 17 residues long. Trimming cost V 3 bases and J 1 base, with 16 bases left between them. CDR1 and CDR2 from the germline V gene are SGHAT and FQNNGV. The CDR3 nucleotides read TGTGCCAGCAGCTTTTTAAGGAGGGGTGGATCTGGAAACACCATATATTTT. Translation gives CASSFLRRGGSGNTIYF.

The V call is TRBV11-2, the J call TRBJ1-1; the D is unclear. This CDR3 region has 16 residues. V lost 5 bases and J lost 1, with 17 bases in between. Germline V gene lookup returns CDR1 SGHAT and CDR2 FQNNGV. Written as DNA, the CDR3 is TGTGCCAGCAGCACCCATAGGGTTCCCCCGAACACTGAAGCTTTCTTT. The encoded protein is CASSTHRVPPNTEAFF.

As to this clone: The sample contains more than one DNA sequence encoding this CDR3. The V gene is TRBV27, the J gene TRBJ2-7, with 11 bases fitting TRBD1. This CDR3 contains 16 residues. CDR1 and CDR2 from the germline V gene are MNHEY and SMNVEV (reference sequence). V trimming: 0 bases; J trimming: 2 bases; junction bases outside the gene matches: 3. The CDR3 DNA sequence: TGTGCCAGCAGTTTATCAGGGGGACAGGGGGCCTACGAGCAGTACTTC. This encodes CASSLSGGQGAYEQYF.

This chain uses TRBV6-5 with TRBJ1-1, with D maybe TRBD1 (5 bases). This CDR3 comprises 14 residues. V lost 7 bases, J lost 4 bases, and 16 bases lay in between. Germline lookup yields CDR1 MNHEY and CDR2 SVGAGI. CDR3 nucleotides: TGTGCCAGCACCTACGCCCACCAGGGCACTGAAGCTTTCTTT. Translated: CASTYAHQGTEAFF.

The CDR3 sequence is CASSGGTSSSYEQYF. The CDR3 DNA reads as TGTGCCAGCAGCGGCGGGACTAGCAGCTCCTACGAGCAGTACTTC. The V call is TRBV9, the J call TRBJ2-7, with TRBD2 matching over 9 bases. The CDR3 length is 15 residues. V dropped 3 bases and J dropped 0; count of bases not matched to a gene: 4. Germline-derived CDR1 and CDR2 are SGDLS and YYNGEE. Looking up the rest from reference TRBV9 and TRBJ2-7 gives the full variable domain: DSGVTQTPKHLITATGQRVTLRCSPRSGDLSVYWYQQSLDQGLQFLIQYYNGEERAKGNILERFSAQQFPDLHSELNLSSLELGDSALYFCASSGGTSSSYEQYFGPGTRLTVT.

The V gene is TRBV9, the J gene TRBJ1-1; TRBD1 is a possible D gene (5 bases). CDR1 and CDR2 (germline): SGDLS, YYNGEE. The CDR3 totals 14 residues. The V gene lost 2 bases and the J gene lost 8 bases, with 16 bases spanning the gap. The CDR3, as DNA: TGTGCCAGCAGCGTGGCCTCAGGGAGTCTCGAAGCTTTCTTT. It codes for CASSVASGSLEAFF.

The chain couples TRBV7-8 to TRBJ1-4; possible D gene TRBD1, 5 bases. The germline V gene has CDR1 SGHVS and CDR2 FQNEAQ. The V end was cut by 2 bases, the J end by 8 bases, with 15 bases between. The CDR3 is 15 residues long. The CDR3 nucleotides are TGTGCCAGCAGCTTAATAGGGCAGGGTGGGGAAAAACTGTTTTTT. This codes for CASSLIGQGGEKLFF.

The chain carries TRBV4-3 and TRBJ2-1; D might be TRBD1 or TRBD2, each matching 5 bases. Trimming cost V 5 bases and J 3 bases, with 11 bases left between them. The CDR3 covers 14 residues. Germline V lookup: CDR1 LGHNA, CDR2 YSLEER. This CDR3 is CASSYRDDYNEQFF. The CDR3 nucleotides are TGCGCCAGCAGCTACCGGGACGACTACAATGAGCAGTTCTTC.

This clone was seen only once. V usage is TRBV21-1 and J usage is TRBJ2-7; TRBD2, the table's D call, was not compared with the DNA. TRBV21-1 is a listed pseudogene. The CDR3 covers 17 residues. The CDR3: CASSRNREEGGSYEQYF. CDR3 DNA: TGTGCCAGCAGCAGAAACCGGGAGGAGGGAGGGTCCTACGAGCAGTACTTC.

The rearrangement joins TRBV7-6 to TRBJ2-7; TRBD1 matches at 7 bases. The CDR3 runs to 13 residues. V lost 5 bases to trimming and J lost 12 bases; unmatched junction nucleotides: 13. CDR1 is SGHVS, CDR2 FNYEAQ, per germline. In nucleotides, the CDR3 is TGTGCCAGCAGCCGACACGGGACAGTCTCTCTGTACTTC. Amino acid sequence: CASSRHGTVSLYF.

Points on this clone: At the DNA level, this CDR3 is encoded by other sequences in the same sample as well. The chain has TRBV18 and TRBJ2-5; no reliable D call. The germline gives CDR1 KGHSH, CDR2 LQKENI. Trimming took 1 base from V and 2 from J, leaving 5 bases between them. The CDR3 is 13 amino acids. The chain's CDR3 is CASSPQTQETQYF. CDR3 bases: TGTGCCAGCTCACCACAGACACAAGAGACCCAGTACTTC.

The chain links TRBV11-1 to TRBJ2-7; 7 positions agree with TRBD2. CDR1 is SGHAT, CDR2 FQDESV, per germline (reference sequence). The CDR3 length is 15 residues. V shed 4 bases and J 0 bases; nucleotides not matched to a gene: 6. CDR3 coding DNA: TGTGCCAGCAGCTCCGCCCGGGACTACTCCTACGAGCAGTACTTC. Protein sequence: CASSSARDYSYEQYF.

The gene calls are TRBV28 and TRBJ1-2; no firm D call. CDR1 and CDR2 (germline): MDHEN, SYDVKM. The V and J ends lost 6 bases and 12 bases respectively, with 17 bases between them. This CDR3 spans 12 amino acids. Here the CDR3 reads CASSTIDTTNTF. The CDR3, as DNA: TGTGCCAGCAGCACAATAGACACGACAAACACCTTC.

V is TRBV5-8 and J is TRBJ2-7; D possibly corresponds to TRBD2 (6 bases). Germline lookup yields CDR1 SGHTS and CDR2 YDEGEE. V was trimmed by 6 bases and J by 4 bases, leaving 26 bases between them. The CDR3 extends over 17 amino acids. The CDR3 DNA follows: TGTGCCAGCACCCTCCCCGGGGTAGGAGGGTCGAGGTACGAGCAGTACTTC. Its protein product is CASTLPGVGGSRYEQYF.

CDR3 coding DNA: TGTGCCAGCAGCCGCCGGACCAACTCCTACGAGCAGTACTTC. Translated, it gives CASSRRTNSYEQYF. V gene TRBV5-5 combines with J gene TRBJ2-7; D gene unclear. With 4 bases removed from V and 0 bases from J, the gap between germline ends came to 11 bases. Germline V gives CDR1 SGHKS, CDR2 YYEKEE (reference sequence). This CDR3 has 14 residues. Full variable domain (remainder filled in from reference TRBV5-5 and TRBJ2-7): DAGVTQSPTHLIKTRGQQVTLRCSPISGHKSVSWYQQVLGQGPQFIFQYYEKEERGRGNFPDRFSARQFPNYSSELNVNALLLGDSALYLCASSRRTNSYEQYFGPGTRLTVT.

The CDR3 loop is CASSARGQNTEAFF. CDR3 bases: TGTGCCAGCAGTGCCAGGGGGCAGAACACTGAAGCTTTCTTT. The chain has TRBV2 and TRBJ1-1; TRBD1 matches at 8 bases. The CDR3 spans 14 residues. Per germline, CDR1 SNHLY and CDR2 FYNNEI. J was trimmed by 1 base and V by 4 bases; bases with no gene match: 2. Using reference TRBV2 and TRBJ1-1 for the parts outside the CDR3, the full variable domain is EPEVTQTPSHQVTQMGQEVILRCVPISNHLYFYWYRQILGQKVEFLVSFYNNEISEKSEIFDDQFSVERPDGSNFTLKIRSTKLEDSAMYFCASSARGQNTEAFFGQGTRLTVV.

CDR3 protein: CASSSGLAGGSINEQYF. The CDR3 DNA is TGTGCCAGCAGCTCGGGACTAGCGGGAGGATCAATTAACGAGCAGTACTTC. The rearrangement links TRBV5-4 to TRBJ2-7; the match to TRBD2 covers 15 bases. Germline assignment: CDR1 SGHNT and CDR2 YYREEE (reference sequence). This CDR3 comprises 17 residues. With V trimmed by 3 bases and J by 5 bases, 9 bases remained unmatched.

This clone has just one count. The same CDR3 can be traced to other DNA sequences in this sample. This rearrangement joins TRBV5-4 to TRBJ2-3; no firm D call. The germline gives CDR1 SGHNT, CDR2 YYREEE (reference sequence). V lost 0 bases and J 0 bases, leaving 8 bases between the germline ends. The CDR3 has 15 amino acids. The CDR3 DNA follows: TGTGCCAGCAGCTTGGGTGGGCCGAGCACAGATACGCAGTATTTT. Its translation is CASSLGGPSTDTQYF.

The CDR3 nucleotides read TGCGCCAGCGGGGGACAGGAGAACACTGAAGCTTTCTTT. It yields the protein CASGGQENTEAFF. V gene TRBV5-1 combines with J gene TRBJ1-1; 8 nucleotides align to TRBD1. Germline values: CDR1 SGHRS, CDR2 YFSETQ. There are 13 residues in the CDR3. Losses at the gene ends were 7 bases for V and 1 base for J; bases not matched to a gene: 3.

The chain links TRBV12-5 to TRBJ2-1; D gene ambiguous. The CDR3 sequence is 12 residues long. V lost 5 bases and J lost 2, with 4 bases in between. Germline CDR1 is LGHNT and CDR2 is FRNRAP. The DNA of the CDR3 is TGTGCTAGTGGTCCAACCTACAATGAGCAGTTCTTC. It yields the protein CASGPTYNEQFF.

The chain recombines TRBV6-4 with TRBJ2-5; tentatively, D is TRBD1 (6 bases). V lost 0 bases to trimming and J lost 4 bases, with 6 bases between them. CDR1 is MRHNA, CDR2 SNTAGT, per germline. There are 13 residues in the CDR3. CDR3 amino acids: CASSDSGGETQYF. CDR3 coding DNA: TGTGCCAGCAGTGACTCAGGGGGAGAGACCCAGTACTTC.

The sample holds a few counts of this clone. This rearrangement joins TRBV18 to TRBJ2-1, with D perhaps matching TRBD1 or TRBD2 (6 bases each). The CDR3 has 15 residues. The germline CDR1 and CDR2 sequences are KGHSH and LQKENI. Trimming shortened V by 4 bases and J by 6 bases, and 16 bases separated the two germline ends. The CDR3 DNA reads as TGTGCCAGCTCACGGAGGGGTTGGGACACCAATGAGCAGTTCTTC. This encodes CASSRRGWDTNEQFF. The full variable domain, its missing parts supplied by reference TRBV18 and TRBJ2-1, is NAGVMQNPRHLVRRRGQEARLRCSPMKGHSHVYWYRQLPEEGLKFMVYLQKENIIDESGMPKERFSAEFPKEGPSILRIQQVVRGDSAAYFCASSRRGWDTNEQFFGPGTRLTVL.

The chain has TRBV11-2 and TRBJ2-7; 7 bases line up with TRBD1. The CDR3 has 17 residues. Germline lookup yields CDR1 SGHAT and CDR2 FQNNGV. Trimming at V came to 3 bases and at J to 5 bases, leaving 16 bases not matched to a gene. The CDR3 protein is CASSFHIIVGTENEQYF. The CDR3 DNA reads TGTGCCAGCAGCTTCCATATAATAGTCGGGACAGAAAACGAGCAGTACTTC.

This chain joins TRBV18 and TRBJ1-1, with a weak D call TRBD1 (6 bases). Germline V gives CDR1 KGHSH, CDR2 LQKENI. The length of the CDR3 is 15 residues. Trimming left V 3 bases short and J 4 bases short, with 15 bases between. The CDR3 loop is CASSPEDRFFTEAFF. As DNA, the CDR3 is TGTGCCAGCTCACCGGAAGACAGGTTTTTCACTGAAGCTTTCTTT.